Listed below are T cell receptor beta chains from one sample, sequenced in a study of shared clonotypes between healthy human individuals. Sequencing was performed with immunoSEQ multiplex PCR; in TCRdb, only in-frame clones are kept and a portion is missing. The table lists some 690,000 clones, 90% of them singletons. Sequenced: memory CD8+ T cells from PBMCs. These receptor sequences come from a man aged 18 to 30 in good health. Some clones in this sample may be carry-over from other donors' samples. Both conserved end residues are part of each CDR3. D genes are given only for firm matches. Size is stated for part of the rows, as once, few or many counts, or as a class when the clone is expanded.

d_gene: NA
v_gene: TRBV29-1
abundance: NA
j_gene: TRBJ2-7
CDR3aa: CSASSSGEQYF
CDR3nt: TGCAGCGCCTCATCATCGGGAGAGCAGTACTTC

d_gene: NA
v_gene: TRBV14
abundance: NA
j_gene: TRBJ1-2
CDR3aa: CASSLRNYGYTF
CDR3nt: TGTGCCAGCAGCCTAAGAAACTATGGCTACACCTTC

d_gene: NA
v_gene: TRBV6-5
abundance: NA
j_gene: TRBJ1-2
CDR3aa: CASSYQANYGYTF
CDR3nt: TGTGCCAGCAGTTACCAGGCGAACTATGGCTACACCTTC

d_gene: NA
v_gene: TRBV7-6
abundance: NA
j_gene: TRBJ2-7
CDR3aa: CASSLDRGYEQYF
CDR3nt: TGTGCCAGCAGCTTAGATAGGGGATACGAGCAGTACTTC

d_gene: NA
v_gene: TRBV19
abundance: NA
j_gene: TRBJ1-2
CDR3aa: CASSTSGTHYGYTF
CDR3nt: TGTGCCAGTAGTACCTCCGGGACACATTATGGCTACACCTTC

d_gene: NA
v_gene: TRBV28
abundance: NA
j_gene: TRBJ1-1
CDR3aa: CASSLRGVDTEAFF
CDR3nt: TGTGCCAGCAGTTTAAGAGGGGTCGACACTGAAGCTTTCTTT

d_gene: TRBD2
v_gene: TRBV2
abundance: NA
j_gene: TRBJ2-3
CDR3aa: CASNEVLAGGTDTQYF
CDR3nt: TGTGCCAGCAATGAGGTTCTAGCGGGAGGGACAGATACGCAGTATTTT

d_gene: NA
v_gene: TRBV7-6
abundance: NA
j_gene: TRBJ1-2
CDR3aa: CASSLGGVGGYTF
CDR3nt: TGTGCCAGCAGCTTAGGTGGGGTTGGGGGCTACACCTTC

d_gene: NA
v_gene: TRBV2
abundance: once
j_gene: TRBJ2-5
CDR3aa: CASSEPGWGQEETQYF
CDR3nt: TGTGCCAGCAGTGAGCCCGGCTGGGGGCAGGAAGAGACCCAGTACTTC

d_gene: NA
v_gene: TRBV7-8
abundance: NA
j_gene: TRBJ1-1
CDR3aa: CASSFTGGRQYKSMNTEAFF
CDR3nt: TGTGCCAGCAGTTTCACGGGCGGGCGACAGTACAAGTCTATGAACACTGAAGCTTTCTTT

d_gene: NA
v_gene: TRBV5-6
abundance: NA
j_gene: TRBJ1-1
CDR3aa: CASSLEMSPPDTEAFF
CDR3nt: TGTGCCAGCAGCTTGGAGATGAGTCCCCCGGACACTGAAGCTTTCTTT

d_gene: NA
v_gene: TRBV15
abundance: NA
j_gene: TRBJ2-7
CDR3aa: CATSRGQGIEEQYF
CDR3nt: TGTGCCACCAGCAGAGGTCAGGGAATAGAGGAGCAGTACTTC

d_gene: TRBD2
v_gene: TRBV19
abundance: NA
j_gene: TRBJ2-2
CDR3aa: CASSPVGTSGGELFF
CDR3nt: TGTGCCAGTAGTCCAGTCGGGACTAGCGGCGGGGAGCTGTTTTTT

d_gene: NA
v_gene: TRBV5-1
abundance: NA
j_gene: TRBJ1-1
CDR3aa: CASSQYMNTEAFF
CDR3nt: TGCGCCAGCAGCCAATACATGAACACTGAAGCTTTCTTT

d_gene: NA
v_gene: TRBV10-3
abundance: NA
j_gene: TRBJ2-5
CDR3aa: CAISTDRKETQYF
CDR3nt: TGTGCCATCAGTACCGACAGGAAAGAGACCCAGTACTTC

d_gene: NA
v_gene: TRBV6-1
abundance: once
j_gene: TRBJ1-5
CDR3aa: CASTPRSGLNQPQHF
CDR3nt: TGTGCCAGCACCCCAAGGTCCGGCCTGAATCAGCCCCAGCATTTT

d_gene: NA
v_gene: TRBV29-1
abundance: NA
j_gene: TRBJ2-5
CDR3aa: CSVVTVQETQYF
CDR3nt: TGCAGCGTTGTAACAGTTCAAGAGACCCAGTACTTC

d_gene: NA
v_gene: TRBV9
abundance: NA
j_gene: TRBJ2-3
CDR3aa: CASSGAVGTDTQYF
CDR3nt: TGTGCCAGCAGCGGTGCGGTAGGCACAGATACGCAGTATTTT

d_gene: NA
v_gene: TRBV11-2
abundance: NA
j_gene: TRBJ1-5
CDR3aa: CASSIGGQPQHF
CDR3nt: TGTGCCAGCAGCATCGGGGGTCAGCCCCAGCATTTT

d_gene: NA
v_gene: TRBV9
abundance: NA
j_gene: TRBJ1-1
CDR3aa: CASSALGGLGPEAFF
CDR3nt: TGTGCCAGCAGCGCCCTGGGGGGTCTTGGTCCTGAAGCTTTCTTT

d_gene: NA
v_gene: TRBV19
abundance: NA
j_gene: TRBJ1-3
CDR3aa: CASSIGRGNTIYF
CDR3nt: TGTGCCAGTAGTATCGGAAGAGGAAACACCATATATTTT

d_gene: NA
v_gene: TRBV7-8
abundance: NA
j_gene: TRBJ2-1
CDR3aa: CASSLQAVSSYNEQFF
CDR3nt: TGTGCCAGCAGCTTGCAAGCGGTCAGCTCCTACAATGAGCAGTTCTTC

d_gene: TRBD1
v_gene: TRBV28
abundance: few
j_gene: TRBJ1-1
CDR3aa: CASSFGTVNTEAFF
CDR3nt: TGTGCCAGCAGTTTTGGGACAGTGAACACTGAAGCTTTCTTT

d_gene: NA
v_gene: TRBV16
abundance: NA
j_gene: TRBJ2-7
CDR3aa: CASSPGWEQYF
CDR3nt: TGTGCCAGCAGCCCGGGCTGGGAGCAGTACTTC

d_gene: NA
v_gene: TRBV19
abundance: NA
j_gene: TRBJ2-1
CDR3aa: CASSTRTRQSEQFF
CDR3nt: TGTGCCAGTAGTACTCGAACACGACAGTCTGAGCAGTTCTTC

d_gene: NA
v_gene: TRBV5-1
abundance: NA
j_gene: TRBJ2-1
CDR3aa: CASSLASRAISYNEQFF
CDR3nt: TGCGCCAGCAGCTTGGCCTCCCGGGCTATCTCCTACAATGAGCAGTTCTTC

d_gene: NA
v_gene: TRBV15
abundance: NA
j_gene: TRBJ2-1
CDR3aa: CATSPPGRKGHNEQFF
CDR3nt: TGTGCCACCAGCCCCCCTGGTCGTAAGGGGCACAATGAGCAGTTCTTC

d_gene: NA
v_gene: TRBV4-1
abundance: once
j_gene: TRBJ1-2
CDR3aa: CASSQRTPQVTF
CDR3nt: TGCGCCAGCAGCCAAAGGACACCACAAGTCACCTTC

d_gene: NA
v_gene: TRBV7-9
abundance: NA
j_gene: TRBJ2-1
CDR3aa: CASSYINEQFF
CDR3nt: TGTGCCAGCAGCTACATTAATGAGCAGTTCTTC

d_gene: NA
v_gene: TRBV7-2
abundance: NA
j_gene: TRBJ1-2
CDR3aa: CASSGRDAPTVRGYTF
CDR3nt: TGTGCCAGCAGCGGCCGGGACGCCCCCACCGTAAGGGGCTACACCTTC

d_gene: NA
v_gene: TRBV7-9
abundance: NA
j_gene: TRBJ2-5
CDR3aa: CASSLRAGGETQYF
CDR3nt: TGTGCCAGCAGCCTACGGGCCGGAGGAGAGACCCAGTACTTC

d_gene: NA
v_gene: TRBV7-8
abundance: NA
j_gene: TRBJ2-2
CDR3aa: CATTNTGELFF
CDR3nt: TGTGCCACCACCAACACCGGGGAGCTGTTTTTT

d_gene: NA
v_gene: TRBV30
abundance: once
j_gene: TRBJ1-4
CDR3aa: CAWREFPGGEKLFF
CDR3nt: TGTGCCTGGAGGGAATTCCCTGGGGGTGAAAAACTGTTTTTT

d_gene: TRBD1
v_gene: TRBV2
abundance: NA
j_gene: TRBJ1-6
CDR3aa: CASRPWDRGNSPLHF
CDR3nt: TGTGCCAGCAGACCTTGGGACAGGGGAAATTCACCCCTCCACTTT

d_gene: NA
v_gene: TRBV9
abundance: NA
j_gene: TRBJ2-5
CDR3aa: CASSVGGEDETQYF
CDR3nt: TGTGCCAGCAGCGTAGGAGGGGAAGACGAGACCCAGTACTTC

d_gene: NA
v_gene: TRBV7-9
abundance: NA
j_gene: TRBJ2-7
CDR3aa: CASSLGPQEQYF
CDR3nt: TGTGCCAGCAGCTTAGGACCTCAGGAGCAGTACTTC

d_gene: NA
v_gene: TRBV27
abundance: NA
j_gene: TRBJ1-2
CDR3aa: CASRPRLLGYGYTF
CDR3nt: TGTGCCAGCAGACCAAGACTTTTGGGCTATGGCTACACCTTC

d_gene: NA
v_gene: TRBV7-6
abundance: NA
j_gene: TRBJ1-1
CDR3aa: CASSLGTTNTEAFF
CDR3nt: TGTGCCAGCAGCCTGGGGACAACCAACACTGAAGCTTTCTTT

d_gene: TRBD2
v_gene: TRBV9
abundance: NA
j_gene: TRBJ2-1
CDR3aa: CASSVAGTRSYNEQFF
CDR3nt: TGTGCCAGCAGCGTAGCTGGGACTAGATCCTACAATGAGCAGTTCTTC

d_gene: NA
v_gene: TRBV2
abundance: NA
j_gene: TRBJ2-2
CDR3aa: CASFGDSGLGTGELFF
CDR3nt: TGTGCCAGCTTTGGGGACAGTGGACTAGGGACCGGGGAGCTGTTTTTT

d_gene: NA
v_gene: TRBV6-1
abundance: NA
j_gene: TRBJ2-1
CDR3aa: CASSEAASLSYNEQFF
CDR3nt: TGTGCCAGCAGTGAAGCAGCCAGCCTCTCCTACAATGAGCAGTTCTTC

d_gene: NA
v_gene: TRBV7-9
abundance: NA
j_gene: TRBJ2-7
CDR3aa: CASSSGRYEQYF
CDR3nt: TGTGCCAGCAGCTCTGGCCGGTACGAGCAGTACTTC

d_gene: TRBD1
v_gene: TRBV2
abundance: NA
j_gene: TRBJ2-3
CDR3aa: CASSPEDRATDTQYF
CDR3nt: TGTGCCAGCAGTCCCGAGGACAGGGCTACAGATACGCAGTATTTT

d_gene: TRBD2
v_gene: TRBV7-9
abundance: NA
j_gene: TRBJ2-7
CDR3aa: CASSPGLAGGYEQYF
CDR3nt: TGTGCCAGCAGCCCAGGACTAGCGGGAGGCTACGAGCAGTACTTC

d_gene: NA
v_gene: TRBV5-1
abundance: NA
j_gene: TRBJ2-5
CDR3aa: CASSEGAGETQYF
CDR3nt: TGCGCCAGCAGCGAAGGGGCCGGGGAGACCCAGTACTTC

d_gene: NA
v_gene: TRBV12-5
abundance: NA
j_gene: TRBJ2-2
CDR3aa: CASGSTGSGELFF
CDR3nt: TGTGCTAGTGGTTCGACTGGTAGCGGGGAGCTGTTTTTT

d_gene: NA
v_gene: TRBV19
abundance: NA
j_gene: TRBJ2-7
CDR3aa: CASSGAVYEQYF
CDR3nt: TGTGCCAGTAGCGGGGCAGTCTACGAGCAGTACTTC

d_gene: TRBD2
v_gene: TRBV9
abundance: NA
j_gene: TRBJ2-7
CDR3aa: CASSPGLANYEQYF
CDR3nt: TGTGCCAGCAGCCCGGGACTAGCGAACTACGAGCAGTACTTC

d_gene: NA
v_gene: TRBV6-5
abundance: NA
j_gene: TRBJ2-1
CDR3aa: CASSWGPLNEQFF
CDR3nt: TGTGCCAGCAGTTGGGGGCCGCTCAATGAGCAGTTCTTC

d_gene: TRBD2
v_gene: TRBV29-1
abundance: many
j_gene: TRBJ2-3
CDR3aa: CSVVRLAGHYPTDTQYF
CDR3nt: TGCAGCGTTGTAAGACTAGCGGGACACTACCCCACAGATACGCAGTATTTT

d_gene: NA
v_gene: TRBV4-1
abundance: NA
j_gene: TRBJ2-3
CDR3aa: CASSQDSAQYF
CDR3nt: TGCGCCAGCAGCCAAGATTCGGCGCAGTATTTT

d_gene: NA
v_gene: TRBV19
abundance: NA
j_gene: TRBJ2-3
CDR3aa: CASSIWFPNPSTDTQYF
CDR3nt: TGTGCCAGTAGTATATGGTTCCCAAATCCTAGCACAGATACGCAGTATTTT

d_gene: NA
v_gene: TRBV7-2
abundance: once
j_gene: TRBJ2-7
CDR3aa: CASSLANAYEQYF
CDR3nt: TGTGCCAGCAGCTTAGCGAACGCCTACGAGCAGTACTTC